These 16 T cell receptor beta chains share one sample of origin, sequenced in a study of CD8 T cells in ankylosing spondylitis. TCRdb reprocessed the 5' RACE reads via MiXCR and lists one record per CDR3 protein. The sample shows roughly 69,000 distinct CDR3 sequences, less than 6% of them seen only once. The sample was blood, either unsorted or a sorted T cell fraction (not recorded which). The source is a male donor with ankylosing spondylitis or in good health (not recorded which).

At least ten counts were recorded for this clonotype. J is TRBJ2-7 and V is TRBV15, with TRBD1 identical over 7 bases. The CDR3 spans 16 residues. Germline CDR1 is LNHNV and CDR2 is YYDKDF (reference sequence). Trimming at V came to 4 bases and at J to 6 bases, leaving 15 bases not matched to a gene. The CDR3 DNA is TGTGCCACCAGCAAGCCCGGGACAGTCTCGGCTAGCGAGCAGTACTTC. Translated: CATSKPGTVSASEQYF.

The table lists this clonotype with many counts. The chain is built from TRBV24-1 and TRBJ2-5, with D possibly TRBD2 on 6 matching bases. The CDR3 is 15 amino acids. V dropped 5 bases and J dropped 2 bases, with 14 bases sitting between them. CDR1 is KGHDR and CDR2 is SFDVKD in the germline V gene. CDR3 loop: CATSALGTAQETQYF. The CDR3 DNA sequence: TGTGCCACCAGTGCCCTGGGGACTGCTCAAGAGACCCAGTACTTC.

This clonotype has a count of ten or more. The rearrangement links TRBV4-3 to TRBJ2-5; tentative D call: TRBD1 (5 bases). Trimming took 0 bases from V and 4 from J, leaving 15 bases between them. Germline V gene data show CDR1 as LGHNA and CDR2 as YSLEER. The CDR3 sequence is 16 residues long. In nucleotides, the CDR3 is TGCGCCAGCAGCCAAGATCGGCAGGGAACGGCAGAGACCCAGTACTTC. Translating gives CASSQDRQGTAETQYF.

This clonotype was counted ten times or more. The chain joins TRBV5-1 to TRBJ2-3; D unresolved. Per germline, CDR1 SGHRS and CDR2 YFSETQ. CDR3 length equals 14 residues. Trimming removed 4 bases from V and 2 bases from J, with 11 bases in between. The CDR3, as DNA: TGCGCCAGCAGCCTAACCCCTAACACAGATACGCAGTATTTT. It translates to CASSLTPNTDTQYF.

This clonotype showed up many times. The V call is TRBV11-2, the J call TRBJ2-3; 15 bases agree with TRBD2. The J segment lost 2 bases and the V segment lost 5 bases, leaving 8 bases of the junction unmatched. The CDR3 has 18 residues. The germline V gene has CDR1 SGHAT and CDR2 FQNNGV. CDR3 in amino acids: CASSPGLAGGSNTDTQYF. The CDR3 nucleotides are TGTGCCAGCAGCCCTGGACTAGCGGGGGGGTCCAACACAGATACGCAGTATTTT.

At least ten counts were recorded for this clonotype. The chain has TRBV6-2 or TRBV6-3 and TRBJ2-5, with a weak D call TRBD1 (6 bases). Per the germline V gene, CDR1 is MNHEY and CDR2 is SVGEGT. The CDR3 totals 13 residues. Deletions cut 5 bases from V and 5 bases from J, with 12 bases between. CDR3 coding DNA: TGTGCCAGCAGTACTACAGGGTTGGAGACCCAGTACTTC. Translated, it gives CASSTTGLETQYF.

This clonotype was found many times. The chain couples TRBV3-1 to TRBJ1-2, with unresolved D. From germline, CDR1 is LGHDT and CDR2 YNNKEL (reference sequence). The CDR3 totals 13 residues. V was cut by 0 bases and J by 4 bases, with 6 bases left in between. CDR3 sequence (DNA): TGTGCCAGCAGCCAAGAGGAGGCCTATGGCTACACCTTC. Its translation: CASSQEEAYGYTF.

In its sample, this clonotype was seen many times. The DNA of the CDR3 is TGCAGCGTTTTCGACAGAGAGTACACTGAAGCTTTCTTT. It yields the protein CSVFDREYTEAFF. The V call is TRBV29-1, the J call TRBJ1-1; TRBD1 might be the D (5 bases). V was cut by 5 bases and J by 3 bases, with 13 bases left in between. The CDR3 length is 13 residues. CDR1 SQVTM and CDR2 ANQGSEA come from the germline V gene.

This clonotype was recorded many times. The rearrangement links TRBV20-1 to TRBJ2-7; 8 nucleotides match TRBD1. Germline V gene sequence: CDR1 DFQATT, CDR2 SNEGSKA (reference sequence). Trimming cost V 0 bases and J 4 bases; bases outside gene matches: 5. The CDR3 length is 14 residues. CDR3 bases: TGCAGTGCTAGAGATTTCCAGGGGGCTTACGAGCAGTACTTC. Translation gives CSARDFQGAYEQYF.

At least ten counts were recorded for this clonotype. CDR3 amino acids: CSVSTRADEQFF. The CDR3 DNA reads TGCAGCGTTTCCACACGCGCCGATGAGCAGTTCTTC. The gene calls are TRBV29-1 and TRBJ2-1; D is unresolved. The CDR3 contains 12 residues. CDR1 and CDR2 from the germline V gene are SQVTM and ANQGSEA. V was trimmed by 5 bases and J by 8 bases, leaving 13 bases between them.

This clonotype was detected many times. CDR3 region: CASSSGTRGTYNEQFF. CDR3 sequence (DNA): TGTGCCAGCAGCTCCGGGACTAGGGGGACATACAATGAGCAGTTCTTC. This chain uses TRBV7-6 with TRBJ2-1, with 8 bases fitting TRBD2. Germline CDR1 SGHVS, CDR2 FNYEAQ. The CDR3 runs to 16 residues. The V segment lost 4 bases and the J segment 4 bases; nucleotides outside the gene matches: 9.

This clonotype was seen more than once but under ten times. The rearrangement joins TRBV12-3 or TRBV12-4 to TRBJ1-3; weak D call: TRBD1 (6 bases). V was clipped by 11 bases and J by 5 bases, with 31 bases between them. The CDR3 totals 18 residues. Here the CDR3 reads CALSLLKQGPPLRNTIYF. The CDR3 DNA sequence: TGTGCCCTCAGTTTACTAAAACAGGGACCCCCTCTACGAAACACCATATATTTT.

This clonotype was seen repeatedly, ten times or more. The rearrangement joins TRBV7-3 to TRBJ2-2; 10 bases map to TRBD1. The CDR3 covers 16 residues. Losses at the gene ends were 5 bases for V and 7 bases for J; bases not matched to a gene: 10. CDR1 is SGHTA and CDR2 is FQGTGA in the germline V gene. Written as DNA, the CDR3 is TGTGCCAGCAGCCCAGGGGACAGGGGAAGAAACGGGGAGCTGTTTTTT. Protein sequence: CASSPGDRGRNGELFF.

This clonotype has at least ten counts. The chain joins TRBV27 to TRBJ2-7; D ambiguous. Per germline, CDR1 MNHEY and CDR2 SMNVEV (reference sequence). The CDR3 loop spans 13 amino acids. V lost 3 bases and J 3 bases, leaving 9 bases between the germline ends. CDR3: CASSFSARYEQYF. CDR3 nucleotide sequence: TGTGCCAGCAGTTTCTCGGCTCGCTACGAGCAGTACTTC.

This clonotype was recorded a few times. The gene calls are TRBV28 and TRBJ2-2; D not resolved. Germline loops: CDR1 MDHEN, CDR2 SYDVKM. Trimming took off 2 bases at V and 4 bases at J, with 11 bases between the two ends. The length of the CDR3 is 15 residues. This chain's CDR3 is CASSLGSDTTGELFF. Here the CDR3 DNA reads TGTGCCAGCAGTTTAGGGTCAGATACCACCGGGGAGCTGTTTTTT.

This clonotype was recorded at least ten times. The chain recombines TRBV12-3 or TRBV12-4 with TRBJ2-2; D is ambiguous. The length of the CDR3 is 11 residues. V shed 8 bases and J shed 5 bases, with 6 bases lying between them. The CDR3 DNA follows: TGTGCCAGCGACCGAACCGGGGAGCTGTTTTTT. This translates into CASDRTGELFF.